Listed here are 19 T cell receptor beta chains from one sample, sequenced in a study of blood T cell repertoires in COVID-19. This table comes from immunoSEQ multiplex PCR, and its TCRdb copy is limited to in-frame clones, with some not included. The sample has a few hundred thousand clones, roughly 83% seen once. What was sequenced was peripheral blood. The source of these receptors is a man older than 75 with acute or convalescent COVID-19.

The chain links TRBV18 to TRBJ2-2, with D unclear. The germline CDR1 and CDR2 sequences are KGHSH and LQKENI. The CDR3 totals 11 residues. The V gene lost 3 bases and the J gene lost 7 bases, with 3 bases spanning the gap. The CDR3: CASSPRGELFF. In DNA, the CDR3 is TGTGCCAGCTCACCTCGCGGGGAGCTGTTTTTT.

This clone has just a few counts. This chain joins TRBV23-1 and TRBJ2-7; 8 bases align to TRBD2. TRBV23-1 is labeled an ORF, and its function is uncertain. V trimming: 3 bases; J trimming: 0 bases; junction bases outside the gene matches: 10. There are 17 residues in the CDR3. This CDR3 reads CASSHGAGRGNSYEQYF. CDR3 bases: TGCGCCAGCAGTCATGGGGCCGGGAGGGGGAACTCCTACGAGCAGTACTTC.

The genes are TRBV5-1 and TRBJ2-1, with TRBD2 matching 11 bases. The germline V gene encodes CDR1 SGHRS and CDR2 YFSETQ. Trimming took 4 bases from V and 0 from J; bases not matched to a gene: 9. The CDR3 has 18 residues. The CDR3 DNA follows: TGCGCCAGCAGCCGACTAGCGGGGCAAACTAGCTCCTACAATGAGCAGTTCTTC. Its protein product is CASSRLAGQTSSYNEQFF. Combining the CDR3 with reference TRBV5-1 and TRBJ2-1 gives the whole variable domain KAGVTQTPRYLIKTRGQQVTLSCSPISGHRSVSWYQQTPGQGLQFLFEYFSETQRNKGNFPGRFSGRQFSNSRSEMNVSTLELGDSALYLCASSRLAGQTSSYNEQFFGPGTRLTVL.

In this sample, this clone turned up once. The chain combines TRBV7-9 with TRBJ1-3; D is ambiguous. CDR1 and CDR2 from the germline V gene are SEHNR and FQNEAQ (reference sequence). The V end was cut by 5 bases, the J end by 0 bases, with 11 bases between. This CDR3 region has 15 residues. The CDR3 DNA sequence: TGTGCCAGCAGCCCCGATGAGGTCTCTGGAAACACCATATATTTT. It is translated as CASSPDEVSGNTIYF. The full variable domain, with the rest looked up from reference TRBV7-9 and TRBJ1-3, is DTGVSQNPRHKITKRGQNVTFRCDPISEHNRLYWYRQTLGQGPEFLTYFQNEAQLEKSRLLSDRFSAERPKGSFSTLEIQRTEQGDSAMYLCASSPDEVSGNTIYFGEGSWLTVV.

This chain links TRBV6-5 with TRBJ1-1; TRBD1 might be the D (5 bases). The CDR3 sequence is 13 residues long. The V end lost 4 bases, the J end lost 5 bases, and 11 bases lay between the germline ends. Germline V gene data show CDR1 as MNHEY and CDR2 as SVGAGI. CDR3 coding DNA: TGTGCCAGCAGTTGGGGGGATGATACTGAAGCTTTCTTT. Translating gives CASSWGDDTEAFF.

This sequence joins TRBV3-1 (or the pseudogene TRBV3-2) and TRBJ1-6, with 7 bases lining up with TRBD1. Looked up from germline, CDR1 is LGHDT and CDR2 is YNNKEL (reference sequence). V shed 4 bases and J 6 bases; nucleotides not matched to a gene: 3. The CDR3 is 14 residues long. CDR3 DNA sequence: TGTGCCAGCAGCCGACAGGGCATTAATTCACCCCTCCACTTT. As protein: CASSRQGINSPLHF.

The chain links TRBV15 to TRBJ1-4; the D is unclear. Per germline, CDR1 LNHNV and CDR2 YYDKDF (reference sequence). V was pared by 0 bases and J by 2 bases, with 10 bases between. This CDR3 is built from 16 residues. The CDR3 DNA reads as TGTGCCACCAGCAGAGATCATGCGTTTACTAATGAAAAACTGTTTTTT. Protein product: CATSRDHAFTNEKLFF. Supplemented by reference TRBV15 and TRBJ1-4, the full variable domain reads DAMVIQNPRYQVTQFGKPVTLSCSQTLNHNVMYWYQQKSSQAPKLLFHYYDKDFNNEADTPDNFQSRRPNTSFCFLDIRSPGLGDTAMYLCATSRDHAFTNEKLFFGSGTQLSVL.

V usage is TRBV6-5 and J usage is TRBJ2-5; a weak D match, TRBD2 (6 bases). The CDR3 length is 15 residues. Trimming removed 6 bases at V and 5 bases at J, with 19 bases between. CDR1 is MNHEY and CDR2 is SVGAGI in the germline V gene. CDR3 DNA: TGTGCCAGCAGCTGGGGGGTGGCGGCCGGGGAGACCCAGTACTTC. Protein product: CASSWGVAAGETQYF.

The CDR3 DNA reads TGTGCCAGTGCCCGGCAGGGCTTCTATGGCTACACCTTC. Translating it yields CASARQGFYGYTF. The chain employs TRBV19 and TRBJ1-2, with D possibly TRBD1 on 5 matching bases. This CDR3 spans 13 amino acids. Deletions cut 8 bases from V and 4 bases from J, with 14 bases between. Germline CDR1 reads LNHDA; CDR2 reads SQIVND (reference sequence).

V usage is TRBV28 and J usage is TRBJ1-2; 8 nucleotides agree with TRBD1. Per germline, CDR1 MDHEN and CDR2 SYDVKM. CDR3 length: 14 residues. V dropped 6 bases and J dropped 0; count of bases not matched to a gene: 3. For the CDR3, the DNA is TGTGCCAGCAGCCAGACAGGGGCTAACTATGGCTACACCTTC. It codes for CASSQTGANYGYTF.

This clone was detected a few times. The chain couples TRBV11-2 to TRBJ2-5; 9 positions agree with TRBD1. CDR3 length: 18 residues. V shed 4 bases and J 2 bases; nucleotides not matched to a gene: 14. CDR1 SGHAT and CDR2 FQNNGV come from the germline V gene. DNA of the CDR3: TGTGCCAGCAGCTCCATTAGGGGGACAGGGATTGGTCAAGAGACCCAGTACTTC. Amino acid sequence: CASSSIRGTGIGQETQYF.

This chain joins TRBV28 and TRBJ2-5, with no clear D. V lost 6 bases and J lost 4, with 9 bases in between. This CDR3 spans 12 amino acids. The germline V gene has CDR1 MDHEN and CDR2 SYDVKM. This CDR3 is CASSLGPETQYF. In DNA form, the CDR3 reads TGTGCCAGCAGCCTTGGGCCAGAGACCCAGTACTTC.

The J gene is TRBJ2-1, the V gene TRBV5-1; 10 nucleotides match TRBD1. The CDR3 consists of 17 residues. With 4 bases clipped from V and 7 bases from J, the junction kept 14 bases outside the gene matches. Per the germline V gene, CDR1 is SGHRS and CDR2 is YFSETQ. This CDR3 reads CASSHSTSGQGLNEQFF. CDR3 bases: TGCGCCAGCAGCCATTCCACTTCGGGACAGGGGTTAAATGAGCAGTTCTTC.

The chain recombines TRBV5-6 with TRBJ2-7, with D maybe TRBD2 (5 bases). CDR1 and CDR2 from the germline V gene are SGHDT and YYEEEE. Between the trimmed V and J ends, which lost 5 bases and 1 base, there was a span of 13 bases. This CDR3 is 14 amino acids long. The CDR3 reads CASSPVGRSYEQYF. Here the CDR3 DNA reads TGTGCCAGCAGTCCGGTGGGGAGATCCTACGAGCAGTACTTC.

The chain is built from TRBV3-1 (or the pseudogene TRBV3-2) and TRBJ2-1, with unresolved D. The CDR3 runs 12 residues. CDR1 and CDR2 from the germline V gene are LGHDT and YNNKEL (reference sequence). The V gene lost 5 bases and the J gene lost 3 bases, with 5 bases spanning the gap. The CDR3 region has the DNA TGTGCCAGCAGCGGCCTCTACAATGAGCAGTTCTTC. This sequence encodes CASSGLYNEQFF.

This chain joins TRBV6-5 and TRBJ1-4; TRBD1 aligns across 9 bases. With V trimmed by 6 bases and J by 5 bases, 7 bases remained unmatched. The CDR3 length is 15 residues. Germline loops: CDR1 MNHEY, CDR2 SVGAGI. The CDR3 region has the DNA TGTGCCAGCAGGCCCGACAGGGGGAGAAATGAAAAACTGTTTTTT. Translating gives CASRPDRGRNEKLFF.

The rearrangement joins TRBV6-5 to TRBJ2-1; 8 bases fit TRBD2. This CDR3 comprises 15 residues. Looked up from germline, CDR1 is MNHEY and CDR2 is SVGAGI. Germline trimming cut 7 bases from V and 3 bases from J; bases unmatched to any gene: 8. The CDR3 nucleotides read TGTGCCAGCAAATCACGGGAGGGCGGCTACAATGAGCAGTTCTTC. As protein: CASKSREGGYNEQFF.

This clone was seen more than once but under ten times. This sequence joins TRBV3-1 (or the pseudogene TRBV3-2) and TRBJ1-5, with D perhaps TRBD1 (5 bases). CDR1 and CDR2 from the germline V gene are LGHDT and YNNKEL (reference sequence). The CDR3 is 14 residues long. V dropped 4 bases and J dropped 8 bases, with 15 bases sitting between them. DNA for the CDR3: TGTGCCAGCAGCCCACTCGGAGGGGCTGAGCCCCAGCATTTT. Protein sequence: CASSPLGGAEPQHF.

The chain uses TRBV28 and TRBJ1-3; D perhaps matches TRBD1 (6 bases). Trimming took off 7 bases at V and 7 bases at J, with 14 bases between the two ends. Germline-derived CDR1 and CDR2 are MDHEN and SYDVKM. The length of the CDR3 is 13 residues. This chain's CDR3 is CASNIGGGNTIYF. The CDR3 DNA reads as TGTGCCAGCAACATAGGGGGGGGGAACACCATATATTTT.